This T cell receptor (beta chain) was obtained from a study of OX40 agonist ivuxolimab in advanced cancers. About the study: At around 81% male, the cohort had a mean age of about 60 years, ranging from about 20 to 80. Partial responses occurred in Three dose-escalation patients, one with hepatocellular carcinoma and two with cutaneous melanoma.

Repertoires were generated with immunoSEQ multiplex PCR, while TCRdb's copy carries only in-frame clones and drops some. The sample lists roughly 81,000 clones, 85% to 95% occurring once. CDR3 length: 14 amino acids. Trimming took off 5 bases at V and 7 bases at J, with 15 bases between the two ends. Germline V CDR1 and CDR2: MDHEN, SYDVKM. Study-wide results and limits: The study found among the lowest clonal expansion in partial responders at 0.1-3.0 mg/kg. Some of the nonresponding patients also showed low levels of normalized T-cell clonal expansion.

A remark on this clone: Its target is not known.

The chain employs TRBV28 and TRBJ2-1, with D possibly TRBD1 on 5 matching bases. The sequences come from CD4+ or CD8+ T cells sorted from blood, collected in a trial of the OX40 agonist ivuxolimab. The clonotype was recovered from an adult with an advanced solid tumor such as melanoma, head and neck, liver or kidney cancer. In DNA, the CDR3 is TGTGCCAGCAGTCTACCCCTGGGGCGGAATGAGCAGTTCTTC. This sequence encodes CASSLPLGRNEQFF. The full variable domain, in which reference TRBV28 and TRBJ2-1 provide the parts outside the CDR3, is DVKVTQSSRYLVKRTGEKVFLECVQDMDHENMFWYRQDPGLGLRLIYFSYDVKMKEKGDIPEGYSVSREKKERFSLILESASTNQTSMYLCASSLPLGRNEQFFGPGTRLTVL.